Listed here are 31 T cell receptor beta chains from one sample, sequenced in a study of vaccination and CD4 T cells after COVID-19. These receptors are not linked to any known antigen. The Oncomine TCR Beta short-read assay generated sequence data from the DNA of cultured CD4+ T cells. TCRdb re-called the PCR reads with MiXCR, one entry per CDR3 protein. The sample has 10,000 to 12,000 distinct CDR3 sequences, approximately 50% seen once. Sample treatment: roughly ten-day PBMC culture with coronavirus spike peptide pools or control peptides (ViraFEST assay). The sample consisted of CD4+ T cells from blood, cultured in vitro. The source of these receptors is a human donor who had recovered from COVID-19.

This clonotype is judged medium-sized. The V and J genes are TRBV20-1 and TRBJ1-6; D uncertain. CDR1 is DFQATT, CDR2 SNEGSKA, per germline (reference sequence). Trimming pared 5 bases from V and 4 bases from J, leaving 12 bases between. The length of the CDR3 is 14 residues. This CDR3 is CSAPDRLYNSPLHF. CDR3 bases: TGCAGTGCTCCAGACCGGTTATATAATTCACCCCTCCACTTT.

This chain joins TRBV2 and TRBJ2-2; 7 positions match TRBD1. The CDR3 has 14 residues. The germline V gene encodes CDR1 SNHLY and CDR2 FYNNEI. Germline trimming cut 6 bases from V and 3 bases from J; bases unmatched to any gene: 4. The CDR3 loop reads CASRRDRYTGELFF. The CDR3 DNA follows: TGTGCCAGCAGAAGGGACAGATACACCGGGGAGCTGTTTTTT.

The chain employs TRBV30 and TRBJ2-5, with D perhaps TRBD2 (7 bases). Germline CDR1 and CDR2: GTSNPN and SVGIG (reference sequence). Trimming left V 4 bases short and J 5 bases short, with 14 bases between. CDR3 length: 13 residues. CDR3 nucleotides: TGTGCCTGGACGGGGGGAGGGGGGGAGACCCAGTACTTC. This sequence encodes CAWTGGGGETQYF.

The chain recombines TRBV29-1 with TRBJ1-5; the match to TRBD1 covers 12 bases. The germline CDR1 and CDR2 sequences are SQVTM and ANQGSEA. V trimming: 6 bases; J trimming: 11 bases; junction bases outside the gene matches: 8. The CDR3 is 13 residues long. CDR3 sequence reads: CSVGTGQGATQHF. The CDR3 nucleotides read TGCAGCGTGGGGACGGGACAGGGGGCGACCCAGCATTTT.

The V call is TRBV6-1, the J call TRBJ1-6; TRBD1 agrees at 8 bases. The germline gives CDR1 MNHNS, CDR2 SASEGT. The CDR3 extends over 14 amino acids. V was pared by 7 bases and J by 6 bases, with 5 bases of the junction left unmatched. CDR3 sequence reads: CASMQGALNSPLHF. The CDR3 nucleotides read TGTGCCAGCATGCAGGGGGCCCTTAATTCACCCCTCCACTTT.

This chain uses TRBV7-2 with TRBJ1-5; D remains unclear. CDR1 and CDR2 from the germline V gene are SGHTA and FQGNSA. V was trimmed by 1 base and J by 1 base, leaving 11 bases between them. The CDR3 covers 16 residues. This chain's CDR3 is CASSLVGPRSNQPQHF. The CDR3 DNA reads TGTGCCAGCAGCTTAGTGGGTCCGAGGAGCAATCAGCCCCAGCATTTT.

This chain uses TRBV27 with TRBJ1-1; TRBD1 matches at 9 bases. CDR1 is MNHEY and CDR2 is SMNVEV in the germline V gene (reference sequence). This CDR3 has 16 amino acids. The trim removed 4 bases at V and 0 bases at J, leaving 6 bases unmatched. CDR3 nucleotides: TGTGCCAGCAGTTGGGACAGGGCCAAGATGAACACTGAAGCTTTCTTT. Translated: CASSWDRAKMNTEAFF.

Here the CDR3 reads CASDTGTGVYEQYF. In DNA form, the CDR3 reads TGTGCCAGCGACACCGGGACAGGGGTCTACGAGCAGTACTTC. V and J are TRBV6-2 or TRBV6-3 and TRBJ2-7, with 10 positions matching TRBD1. Losses at the gene ends were 8 bases for V and 3 bases for J; bases not matched to a gene: 7. The CDR3 is 14 amino acids. Germline V gene data show CDR1 as MNHEY and CDR2 as SVGEGT.

The chain is built from TRBV27 and TRBJ2-7, with 8 bases identical to TRBD1. There are 16 residues in the CDR3. Germline loops: CDR1 MNHEY, CDR2 SMNVEV (reference sequence). The junction had 10 bases not matched to a gene; V was cut back by 2 bases and J by 4 bases. The CDR3 sequence is CASSLQRTGRWYEQYF. CDR3 coding DNA: TGTGCCAGCAGTTTACAGAGGACAGGGAGGTGGTACGAGCAGTACTTC.

The chain is built from TRBV7-8 and TRBJ2-3; TRBD2 aligns across 13 bases. The germline V gene encodes CDR1 SGHVS and CDR2 FQNEAQ. With 5 bases clipped from V and 1 base from J, the junction kept 3 bases outside the gene matches. The CDR3 is 16 residues long. In DNA form, the CDR3 reads TGTGCCAGCAGCCTACTAGCGGGAGGGGGCACAGATACGCAGTATTTT. This gives the protein CASSLLAGGGTDTQYF.

In its sample, this clonotype was seen a few times. V and J are TRBV6-1 and TRBJ2-7, with TRBD2 matching 10 bases. Germline CDR1 and CDR2: MNHNS and SASEGT. Losses at the gene ends were 5 bases for V and 4 bases for J; bases not matched to a gene: 2. This CDR3 contains 13 residues. CDR3: CASSRTSGYEQYF. The DNA for the CDR3 is TGTGCCAGCAGTCGGACTAGCGGTTACGAGCAGTACTTC.

The chain joins TRBV15 to TRBJ1-5, with D tentatively TRBD1 (5 bases). CDR1 LNHNV and CDR2 YYDKDF come from the germline V gene (reference sequence). The CDR3 covers 15 residues. V was clipped by 5 bases and J by 0 bases, with 11 bases between them. The CDR3 here is CATSRDGNSNQPQHF. The CDR3, as DNA: TGTGCCACCAGCCGGGACGGAAATAGCAATCAGCCCCAGCATTTT. The full variable domain, its missing parts supplied by reference TRBV15 and TRBJ1-5, is DAMVIQNPRYQVTQFGKPVTLSCSQTLNHNVMYWYQQKSSQAPKLLFHYYDKDFNNEADTPDNFQSRRPNTSFCFLDIRSPGLGDTAMYLCATSRDGNSNQPQHFGDGTRLSIL.

The sample holds a few counts of this clonotype. The chain links TRBV6-1 to TRBJ2-2; D might be TRBD1 or TRBD2, each matching 7 bases. Germline V gene sequence: CDR1 MNHNS, CDR2 SASEGT. This CDR3 contains 15 residues. The V gene lost 8 bases and the J gene lost 3 bases, with 16 bases spanning the gap. The CDR3 DNA reads as TGTGCCAGCCCCAGGGGGGGGTTCGACACCGGGGAGCTGTTTTTT. It is translated as CASPRGGFDTGELFF.

Comments on this clonotype: Relative to the germline gene, one junction end is altered; a read error may explain this. The V call is TRBV6-1, the J call TRBJ1-4; 10 bases agree with TRBD1. In germline, CDR1 is MNHNS, CDR2 SASEGT. CDR3 length: 14 residues. The CDR3 DNA reads as TGTGCCAGCAATGAAGACAGGGGGCGTGAAAAACTGTTTTTT. The encoded protein is CASNEDRGREKLFF.

CDR3 bases: TGCAGTGCTAAGAAACAGGGGGACACTGAAGCTTTCTTT. Amino acids: CSAKKQGDTEAFF. This chain uses TRBV20-1 with TRBJ1-1; TRBD1 aligns across 8 bases. The germline CDR1 and CDR2 sequences are DFQATT and SNEGSKA (reference sequence). J gave up 3 bases and V 4 bases, and 4 bases lay outside the gene matches. This CDR3 is 13 amino acids long.

In this sample, this clonotype turned up a few times. The V and J genes are TRBV20-1 and TRBJ1-5, with D perhaps matching TRBD1 (5 bases). The CDR3 is 14 amino acids. CDR1 and CDR2 (germline): DFQATT, SNEGSKA (reference sequence). Trimming cost V 1 base and J 6 bases, with 13 bases left between them. The CDR3 here is CSARALAGGQPQHF. In nucleotides, the CDR3 is TGCAGTGCTAGAGCCCTAGCGGGGGGTCAGCCCCAGCATTTT.

Only a few counts were recorded for this clonotype. The chain has TRBV6-2 or TRBV6-3 and TRBJ2-1; a weak D match, TRBD2 (5 bases). The CDR3 covers 11 residues. The germline V gene encodes CDR1 MNHEY and CDR2 SVGEGT. The V gene lost 5 bases and the J gene lost 9 bases, with 8 bases spanning the gap. CDR3 nucleotides: TGTGCCAGCAGTCGGGGTAGTGAGCAGTTCTTC. Amino acids: CASSRGSEQFF.

The genes are TRBV2 and TRBJ2-1; 7 positions agree with TRBD2. With V trimmed by 6 bases and J by 2 bases, 7 bases remained unmatched. The CDR3 consists of 15 residues. In germline, CDR1 is SNHLY, CDR2 FYNNEI. Here the CDR3 DNA reads TGTGCCAGCAGCTTTTGGCTAGCGGCCTACAATGAGCAGTTCTTC. Translation: CASSFWLAAYNEQFF.

The rearrangement links TRBV7-9 to TRBJ2-3; tentative D call: TRBD2 (6 bases). The V end lost 4 bases, the J end lost 0 bases, and 14 bases lay between the germline ends. Looked up from germline, CDR1 is SEHNR and CDR2 is FQNEAQ (reference sequence). This CDR3 comprises 16 residues. The CDR3 region is CASSSQGTSSTDTQYF. The CDR3 DNA sequence: TGTGCCAGCAGCTCACAAGGGACTTCTAGCACAGATACGCAGTATTTT.

The chain uses TRBV5-1 and TRBJ2-7, with TRBD1 as a possible D gene (5 bases). The CDR3 consists of 15 residues. V gave up 4 bases and J gave up 2 bases, with 16 bases separating them. Germline CDR1 and CDR2: SGHRS and YFSETQ. The CDR3 loop is CASSLFPGSPYEQYF. CDR3 DNA: TGCGCCAGCAGCCTTTTCCCAGGGTCCCCCTACGAGCAGTACTTC.

The chain has TRBV6-4 and TRBJ2-3; 11 bases are shared with TRBD1. The length of the CDR3 is 14 residues. Germline-derived CDR1 and CDR2 are MRHNA and SNTAGT. With V trimmed by 4 bases and J by 4 bases, 1 base remained unmatched. CDR3 in amino acids: CASSGTGGADTQYF. CDR3 in DNA: TGTGCCAGCAGTGGGACAGGGGGCGCAGATACGCAGTATTTT.

This clonotype has a handful of counts. The V gene is TRBV12-3 or TRBV12-4, the J gene TRBJ1-5, with TRBD1 matching 7 bases. After removal of 6 bases from V and 6 bases from J, the junction contained 8 bases not matched to a gene. The CDR3 length is 14 residues. CDR3 region: CASRSGGRGQPQHF. In nucleotides, the CDR3 is TGTGCCAGCAGGTCAGGGGGTCGGGGTCAGCCCCAGCATTTT.

This clonotype is medium-sized in the sample. The chain couples TRBV6-1 to TRBJ2-5; D call uncertain. The CDR3 covers 15 residues. Germline V gene sequence: CDR1 MNHNS, CDR2 SASEGT. V shed 2 bases and J shed 5 bases, with 15 bases lying between them. CDR3 in DNA: TGTGCCAGCAGTGAACGGAGTGACGGTCGGGAGACCCAGTACTTC. This codes for CASSERSDGRETQYF.

The rearrangement links TRBV5-1 to TRBJ2-7, with no clear D. Trimming removed 4 bases from V and 0 bases from J, with 11 bases in between. The CDR3 loop spans 14 amino acids. Looked up from germline, CDR1 is SGHRS and CDR2 is YFSETQ. The CDR3 region is CASSRPASSYEQYF. CDR3 nucleotides: TGCGCCAGCAGCCGGCCCGCGAGCTCCTACGAGCAGTACTTC.

There are a few counts of this clonotype. The chain joins TRBV11-1 to TRBJ2-5; 13 bases agree with TRBD2. Germline V gives CDR1 SGHAT, CDR2 FQDESV (reference sequence). There are 16 residues in the CDR3. J gave up 2 bases and V 5 bases, and 5 bases lay outside the gene matches. The CDR3 DNA reads TGTGCCAGCAGCCCCGGGACTAGCGGGACTCAAGAGACCCAGTACTTC. This sequence encodes CASSPGTSGTQETQYF.

The chain couples TRBV27 to TRBJ1-2, with D unclear. The V gene lost 6 bases and the J gene lost 2 bases, with 4 bases spanning the gap. This CDR3 is 11 amino acids long. Germline V gives CDR1 MNHEY, CDR2 SMNVEV (reference sequence). CDR3 amino acids: CASRDNYGYTF. DNA of the CDR3: TGTGCCAGCAGGGACAACTATGGCTACACCTTC.

The rearrangement joins TRBV6-2 or TRBV6-3 to TRBJ2-1, with D tentatively TRBD1 (6 bases). This CDR3 comprises 16 residues. Trimming removed 0 bases at V and 10 bases at J, with 19 bases between. Germline CDR1 and CDR2: MNHEY and SVGEGT. CDR3 protein: CASSYSQGTPLWEQFF. CDR3 bases: TGTGCCAGCAGTTACTCGCAGGGGACGCCACTTTGGGAGCAGTTCTTC.

The J gene is TRBJ2-2, the V gene TRBV6-2 or TRBV6-3, with D tentatively TRBD1 (5 bases). This CDR3 comprises 14 residues. V shed 3 bases and J shed 7 bases, with 12 bases lying between them. CDR1 is MNHEY and CDR2 is SVGEGT in the germline V gene. CDR3: CASSYSGRGGELFF. The DNA of the CDR3 is TGTGCCAGCAGTTATTCTGGAAGGGGCGGGGAGCTGTTTTTT.

This CDR3 is CASHELAGDTDTQYF. The CDR3 DNA reads as TGTGCCAGCCATGAACTAGCGGGAGACACAGATACGCAGTATTTT. J is TRBJ2-3 and V is TRBV6-1; 11 bases match TRBD2. V gave up 8 bases and J gave up 2 bases; unmatched junction bases: 6. Per germline, CDR1 MNHNS and CDR2 SASEGT. This CDR3 has 15 amino acids.

This clonotype was observed a single time. The chain carries TRBV6-1 and TRBJ2-3; D gene unclear. V was shortened by 3 bases and J by 2 bases, with 12 bases between the two germline ends. The CDR3 has 15 amino acids. The germline V gene has CDR1 MNHNS and CDR2 SASEGT. As DNA, the CDR3 is TGTGCCAGCAGTGACGTCAGGAAACACACAGATACGCAGTATTTT. This sequence encodes CASSDVRKHTDTQYF.

V is TRBV2 and J is TRBJ1-2; D not certain. The length of the CDR3 is 11 residues. Per germline, CDR1 SNHLY and CDR2 FYNNEI. Trimming took off 1 base at V and 12 bases at J, with 9 bases between the two ends. The CDR3, as DNA: TGTGCCAGCAGTGAAGAAGGGTCGCACACCTTC. Residues: CASSEEGSHTF.